This TCR beta chain comes out of a study of cytomegalovirus exposure and HLA in healthy donors. Study-wide context: The same platform used for the roughly 610 first-cohort repertoires was also used for the 95 to 150 validation repertoires, as a later analysis reported. Study observations and caveats: The listing of approximately 160 TCR beta chains classed them as cytomegalovirus-associated. Subsequent analysis of the approximately 110 validation repertoires found a tendency for first-cohort TCR clusters to co-occur.

CDR1 and CDR2 from the germline V gene are SGHDN and FVKESK. The CDR3 length is 16 residues. V was clipped by 0 bases and J by 1 base; unmatched bases: 4. As concerns this clone: What it recognizes is unknown.

Clones were read by immunoSEQ multiplex PCR, and TCRdb kept only the in-frame ones, dropping some. The table lists 120,000 or so clones, 70% to 90% of them singletons. The chain uses TRBV14 and TRBJ1-2, with TRBD1 identical over 8 bases. Sequencing was performed on PBMCs. The TCR originated in a woman aged 18 to 35 in good health and CMV-seronegative. CDR3 bases: TGTGCCAGCAGCCAAGAACAGGGGGTCCTTAACTATGGCTACACCTTC. As protein: CASSQEQGVLNYGYTF.